The rows below give T cell receptor beta chains drawn from one sample of a study of T cells in Graves' hyperthyroidism and ophthalmopathy. Using its own MiXCR run on the multiplex PCR reads, TCRdb lists one record per CDR3 protein. The table shows under 350,000 distinct CDR3 sequences, with roughly an eighth occurring only once. Sequencing was carried out using blood. The source of these receptors is a woman aged 40 to 49 with Graves' ophthalmopathy. Both conserved end residues are part of each CDR3. A D gene is named only where the DNA matches it firmly. The size entry is marked missing in some rows and otherwise reads once, few, many or a size class.

CASSPGTGLEETQYF	TGTGCCAGCAGTCCGGGGACAGGGCTGGAAGAGACCCAGTACTTC	many	TRBD1	TRBV12-3/TRBV12-4	TRBJ2-5
CSVENEQFF	TGCAGCGTTGAAAATGAGCAGTTCTTC	NA	NA	TRBV29-1	TRBJ2-1
CASSHRGANTEAFF	TGTGCCAGCAGTCACAGGGGGGCGAACACTGAAGCTTTCTTT	many	TRBD1	TRBV11-3	TRBJ1-1
CASSQSRGTEAFF	TGTGCCAGCAGCCAATCCCGGGGCACTGAAGCTTTCTTT	many	NA	TRBV16	TRBJ1-1
CASSEVGGRFVFF	TGTGCCAGCAGTGAGGTCGGGGGGCGATTTGTGTTCTTC	few	NA	TRBV25-1	TRBJ2-1
CASSPRAGGAYEQYF	TGTGCCAGCTCACCTAGGGCAGGGGGCGCCTACGAGCAGTACTTC	NA	TRBD1	TRBV18	TRBJ2-7
CASSLMGHEQFF	TGTGCCAGCAGCTTAATGGGGCATGAGCAGTTCTTC	NA	NA	TRBV7-9	TRBJ2-1
CASSPGQRASGRAKSYSNEQYF	TGTGCCAGCAGTCCGGGACAGCGGGCTAGCGGTAGGGCCAAGTCATATTCCAATGAGCAGTACTTC	NA	NA	TRBV12-3/TRBV12-4	TRBJ2-7
CASSHRGGLNEKLFF	TGTGCCAGCAGCCACCGGGGGGGACTTAATGAAAAACTGTTTTTT	many	NA	TRBV12-3/TRBV12-4	TRBJ1-4
CASKVSGTQYF	TGTGCCAGCAAGGTTTCTGGGACCCAGTACTTC	many	NA	TRBV12-3/TRBV12-4	TRBJ2-5
CSAHQPGTHTGELFF	TGCAGTGCTCATCAGCCCGGGACACACACCGGGGAGCTGTTTTTT	many	NA	TRBV20-1	TRBJ2-2
CASSITQRYEGQPQHF	TGTGCCAGTAGTATCACCCAAAGGTATGAGGGTCAGCCCCAGCATTTT	few	NA	TRBV19	TRBJ1-5
CASSHTGTGANYGYTF	TGTGCCAGCAGCCACACCGGGACAGGGGCTAACTATGGCTACACCTTC	NA	TRBD1	TRBV12-3/TRBV12-4	TRBJ1-2
CASSLILGPNEQYF	TGTGCCAGCAGCTTAATTCTTGGCCCCAACGAGCAGTACTTC	few	NA	TRBV7-9	TRBJ2-7
CASSGPGLAGQETQYF	TGTGCCAGCAGTGGGCCGGGACTAGCGGGACAGGAGACCCAGTACTTC	many	TRBD2	TRBV27	TRBJ2-5
CASKPPTEYQDTQYF	TGTGCCAGTAAGCCCCCAACTGAATATCAAGATACGCAGTATTTT	few	NA	TRBV19	TRBJ2-3